The 16 T cell receptor beta chains below all came from one sample that was sequenced in a study of molecular identifiers for immune sequencing clone quantification. Using its own MiXCR run on the PCR reads, TCRdb lists one record per CDR3 protein. This table holds 460,000 or so distinct CDR3 sequences, 20% to 25% found once. Material: naive CD8+ T cells from blood, with Jurkat cell RNA spiked in. Subset defined: FACS-sorted CD8+CD4-CCR7+CD45RA+ naive T cells. Every receptor here comes from a human donor in good health. Some libraries in this study had Jurkat cell RNA spiked in.

This chain connects TRBV19 to TRBJ2-3, with 12 bases lining up with TRBD2. Germline CDR1 reads LNHDA; CDR2 reads SQIVND (reference sequence). The length of the CDR3 is 17 residues. Unmatched junction bases numbered 8, after V lost 3 bases and J lost 4 bases. CDR3 amino acids: CASSISSGGARADTQYF. CDR3 in DNA: TGTGCCAGTAGTATTTCTAGCGGGGGGGCCAGGGCAGATACGCAGTATTTT.

The J gene is TRBJ2-1, the V gene TRBV4-3, with D possibly being TRBD2 (5 bases). CDR3 length equals 13 residues. Trimming removed 6 bases at V and 6 bases at J, with 12 bases between. CDR1 and CDR2 from the germline V gene are LGHNA and YSLEER. This chain's CDR3 is CASSYGLPNEQFF. The CDR3 region has the DNA TGCGCCAGCAGTTATGGACTGCCCAATGAGCAGTTCTTC.

This clonotype was counted at least ten times. The gene calls are TRBV7-9 and TRBJ1-1; D is uncertain. The CDR3 consists of 13 residues. V lost 4 bases to trimming and J lost 2 bases, with 8 bases between them. CDR1 is SEHNR and CDR2 is FQNEAQ in the germline V gene (reference sequence). CDR3 coding DNA: TGTGCCAGCAGCTCGGACGTAAACACTGAAGCTTTCTTT. Protein sequence: CASSSDVNTEAFF.

This clonotype has only a few counts. This sequence joins TRBV29-1 and TRBJ2-1; D may match TRBD1 or TRBD2 (5 bases each). CDR1 and CDR2 from the germline V gene are SQVTM and ANQGSEA. This CDR3 is built from 20 residues. Trimming shortened V by 6 bases and J by 3 bases, and 33 bases separated the two germline ends. CDR3 sequence reads: CSVRWDLTPLHRRSYNEQFF. The CDR3 DNA sequence: TGCAGCGTACGTTGGGACCTTACGCCCCTACATCGGCGGAGCTACAATGAGCAGTTCTTC.

Worth noting for this clonotype: Since a much larger clone is just one base distant, this may be a read error. The CDR3 sequence: CASRGVAEAFF. In DNA, the CDR3 is TGTGCCAGCAGAGGCGTCGCTGAAGCTTTCTTT. V and J are TRBV27 and TRBJ1-1, with D unresolved. The V gene's germline CDR1 is MNHEY and CDR2 SMNVEV (reference sequence). V lost 6 bases, J lost 6 bases, and 8 bases lay in between. The CDR3 consists of 11 residues.

This clonotype was found a few times. This rearrangement joins TRBV20-1 to TRBJ2-1, with 12 bases matching TRBD2. The CDR3 is 17 amino acids. V dropped 0 bases and J dropped 4; count of bases not matched to a gene: 7. CDR1 is DFQATT, CDR2 SNEGSKA, per germline (reference sequence). CDR3 protein: CSARESFGLAGYNEQFF. The CDR3 DNA reads TGCAGTGCTAGAGAGAGTTTTGGACTAGCGGGGTACAATGAGCAGTTCTTC.

This chain uses TRBV18 with TRBJ2-1; the match to TRBD2 covers 8 bases. Losses at the gene ends were 4 bases for V and 4 bases for J; bases not matched to a gene: 12. CDR3 length equals 17 residues. The germline V gene encodes CDR1 KGHSH and CDR2 LQKENI. The CDR3 nucleotides read TGTGCCAGCTCACGCCTTGGCGGGAGGCCTCCGTACAATGAGCAGTTCTTC. It yields the protein CASSRLGGRPPYNEQFF.

This clonotype showed up just once. This may stem from a read error, because a much larger clone lies one nucleotide away. V gene TRBV27 combines with J gene TRBJ2-3, with D tentatively TRBD2 (5 bases). Germline V gene data show CDR1 as MNHEY and CDR2 as SMNVEV (reference sequence). This CDR3 has 16 residues. The CDR3 bases are TGTGCCAGCAGTTTATCCCTGGGCCCTAGCACAGATACGCCGTATTTT. It codes for CASSLSLGPSTDTPYF.

This clonotype occurred many times. The rearrangement uses TRBV5-1 and TRBJ2-7; 7 bases fit TRBD2. The germline CDR1 and CDR2 sequences are SGHRS and YFSETQ. V was clipped by 1 base and J by 3 bases; unmatched bases: 7. The CDR3 spans 15 residues. The CDR3 region has the DNA TGCGCCAGCAGCTTGACGGCTAGCGGCGTCTACGAGCAGTACTTC. Translating it yields CASSLTASGVYEQYF. The entire variable domain, with the rest obtained from reference TRBV5-1 and TRBJ2-7, is as follows: KAGVTQTPRYLIKTRGQQVTLSCSPISGHRSVSWYQQTPGQGLQFLFEYFSETQRNKGNFPGRFSGRQFSNSRSEMNVSTLELGDSALYLCASSLTASGVYEQYFGPGTRLTVT.

Only a few counts were recorded for this clonotype. The chain combines TRBV14 with TRBJ1-6; maybe TRBD1 (5 bases). CDR1 is SGHDN, CDR2 FVKESK, per germline. V dropped 2 bases and J dropped 4 bases, with 15 bases sitting between them. The CDR3 runs to 17 residues. CDR3 DNA: TGTGCCAGCAGCCAATTCAGGACAAGCCCTTATAATTCACCCCTCCACTTT. Protein sequence: CASSQFRTSPYNSPLHF.

Turning to this clonotype: A much bigger clone sits one base away, suggesting this may be a read error. This chain uses TRBV7-2 with TRBJ1-6; D remains unclear. CDR1 and CDR2 from the germline V gene are SGHTA and FQGNSA. The CDR3 is made up of 14 amino acids. This chain's CDR3 is CASSENRGLTPPHF. In nucleotides, the CDR3 is TGTGCCAGCAGCGAAAACCGAGGTCTGACACCCCCCCACTTT.

Only a few counts were recorded for this clonotype. The chain joins TRBV30 to TRBJ2-1; TRBD2 matches at 9 bases. V dropped 7 bases and J dropped 4; count of bases not matched to a gene: 5. CDR3 length: 13 amino acids. The germline V gene has CDR1 GTSNPN and CDR2 SVGIG (reference sequence). This chain's CDR3 is CAYKSGGYNEQFF. CDR3 nucleotide sequence: TGTGCCTACAAAAGCGGGGGGTACAATGAGCAGTTCTTC.

This clonotype was recorded at least ten times. The chain combines TRBV28 with TRBJ1-1; D call uncertain. CDR3 size: 13 residues. Germline lookup yields CDR1 MDHEN and CDR2 SYDVKM. Trimming cost V 6 bases and J 2 bases, with 10 bases left between them. The CDR3 DNA follows: TGTGCCAGCAGGGCGGGGTTCAACACTGAAGCTTTCTTT. Its translation is CASRAGFNTEAFF.

This sequence joins TRBV10-2 and TRBJ1-1; 7 bases map to TRBD1. The ends lost 3 bases at V and 1 base at J; junction bases unmatched: 2. CDR1 and CDR2 from the germline V gene are WSHSY and SAAADI. This CDR3 comprises 14 residues. CDR3 amino acids: CASSETGANTEAFF. The CDR3 DNA reads as TGCGCCAGCAGTGAAACAGGGGCGAACACTGAAGCTTTCTTT.

At least ten counts were recorded for this clonotype. This chain uses TRBV4-1 with TRBJ1-5, with a tentative D call TRBD1 (6 bases). The V gene's germline CDR1 is MGHRA and CDR2 YSYEKL. V dropped 4 bases and J dropped 2 bases, with 15 bases sitting between them. This CDR3 region has 16 residues. The CDR3 region is CASSRSTGLGNQPQHF. The CDR3 nucleotides are TGCGCCAGCAGCCGATCTACAGGGCTTGGCAATCAGCCCCAGCATTTT.

V is TRBV11-3 and J is TRBJ2-1, with 8 positions matching TRBD2. The CDR3 runs 15 residues. Trimming cost V 3 bases and J 0 bases; bases outside gene matches: 1. CDR1 is SGHNT and CDR2 is YENEEA in the germline V gene. This chain's CDR3 is CASSFSGNSYNEQFF. CDR3 nucleotides: TGTGCCAGCAGCTTTAGCGGGAACTCCTACAATGAGCAGTTCTTC.